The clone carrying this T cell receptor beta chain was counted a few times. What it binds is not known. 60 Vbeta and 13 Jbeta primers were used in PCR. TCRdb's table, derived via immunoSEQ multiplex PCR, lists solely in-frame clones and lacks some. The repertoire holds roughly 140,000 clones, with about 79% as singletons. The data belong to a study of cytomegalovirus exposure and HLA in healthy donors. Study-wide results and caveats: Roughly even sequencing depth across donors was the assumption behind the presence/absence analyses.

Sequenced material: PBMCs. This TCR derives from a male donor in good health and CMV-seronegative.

The CDR3: CASSPRDRSSYEQYF. The CDR3 DNA is TGTGCCAGCAGCCCGCGGGACCGCAGCTCCTACGAGCAGTACTTC. The rearrangement joins TRBV9 to TRBJ2-7; D is possibly TRBD2 (6 bases). CDR1 and CDR2 from the germline V gene are SGDLS and YYNGEE. The V end lost 4 bases, the J end lost 0 bases, and 14 bases lay between the germline ends. This CDR3 has 15 residues.